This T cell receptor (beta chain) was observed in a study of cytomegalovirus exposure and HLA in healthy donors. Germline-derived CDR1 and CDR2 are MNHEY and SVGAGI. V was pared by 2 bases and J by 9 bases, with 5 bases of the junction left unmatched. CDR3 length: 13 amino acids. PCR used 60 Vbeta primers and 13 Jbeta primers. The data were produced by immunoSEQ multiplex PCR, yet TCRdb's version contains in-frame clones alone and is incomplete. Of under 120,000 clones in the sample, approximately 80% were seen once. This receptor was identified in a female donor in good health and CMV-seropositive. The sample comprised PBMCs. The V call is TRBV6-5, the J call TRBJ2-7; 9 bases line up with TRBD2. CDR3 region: CASSYGREGRQYF. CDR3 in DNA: TGTGCCAGCAGTTACGGGCGGGAGGGGCGGCAGTACTTC.